There are a few counts of the clone carrying this TCR beta chain. Cohorts were assigned according to the clinical history that participants reported. These data come from a study of blood T cell repertoires in COVID-19. In the study overall: Nucleic acid was either cDNA or gDNA, and it came from T cells, B-cell-depleted T cells, or PBMCs.

The CDR3 runs to 12 residues. V lost 6 bases to trimming and J lost 8 bases, with 16 bases between them. CDR1 is SQVTM, CDR2 ANQGSEA, per germline. Here immunoSEQ multiplex PCR was the method, and the copy in TCRdb shows in-frame clones only, minus some. The top ten clones hold less than 6.5% of a sample with 320,000 or so clones, 80% to 90% of them seen once. Source material: PBMCs or T cells enriched from blood (not recorded which). The chain links TRBV29-1 to TRBJ1-2; D perhaps matches TRBD1 (6 bases). This TCR was recovered from a man in his thirties or forties who had recovered from COVID-19. CDR3 sequence reads: CSVPAGAWGYTF. The DNA of the CDR3 is TGCAGCGTGCCCGCAGGGGCTTGGGGCTACACCTTC. The full variable domain, with the rest looked up from reference TRBV29-1 and TRBJ1-2, is SAVISQKPSRDICQRGTSLTIQCQVDSQVTMMFWYRQQPGQSLTLIATANQGSEATYESGFVIDKFPISRPNLTFSTLTVSNMSPEDSSIYLCSVPAGAWGYTFGSGTRLTVV.